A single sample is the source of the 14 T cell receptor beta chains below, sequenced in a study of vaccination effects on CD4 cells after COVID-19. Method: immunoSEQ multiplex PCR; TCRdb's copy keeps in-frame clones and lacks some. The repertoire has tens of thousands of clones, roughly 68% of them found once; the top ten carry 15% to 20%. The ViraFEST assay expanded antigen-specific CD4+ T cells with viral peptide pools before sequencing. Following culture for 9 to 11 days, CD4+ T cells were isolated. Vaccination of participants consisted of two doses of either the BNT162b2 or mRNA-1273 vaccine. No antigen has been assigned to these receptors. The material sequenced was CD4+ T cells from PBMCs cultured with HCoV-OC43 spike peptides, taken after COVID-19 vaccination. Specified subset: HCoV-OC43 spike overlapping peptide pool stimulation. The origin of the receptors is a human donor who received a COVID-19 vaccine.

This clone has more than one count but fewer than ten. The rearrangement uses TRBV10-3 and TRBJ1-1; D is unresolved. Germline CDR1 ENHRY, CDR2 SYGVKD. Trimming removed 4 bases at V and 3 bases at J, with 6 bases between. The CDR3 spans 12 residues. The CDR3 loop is CAISGADTEAFF. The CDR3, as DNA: TGTGCCATCAGTGGGGCAGACACTGAAGCTTTCTTT.

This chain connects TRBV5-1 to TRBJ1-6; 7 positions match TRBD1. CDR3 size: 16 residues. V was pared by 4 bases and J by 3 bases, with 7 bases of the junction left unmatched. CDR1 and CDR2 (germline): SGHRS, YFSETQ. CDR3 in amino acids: CASSQLRDSYNSPLHF. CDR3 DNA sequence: TGCGCCAGCAGCCAGCTTCGGGACAGCTATAATTCACCCCTCCACTTT.

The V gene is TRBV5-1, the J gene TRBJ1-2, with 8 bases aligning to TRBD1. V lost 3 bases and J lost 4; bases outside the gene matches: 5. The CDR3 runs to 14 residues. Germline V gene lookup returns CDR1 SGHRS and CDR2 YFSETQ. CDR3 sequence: CASSSDRGFYGYTF. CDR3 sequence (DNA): TGCGCCAGCAGCTCAGACAGGGGATTCTATGGCTACACCTTC.

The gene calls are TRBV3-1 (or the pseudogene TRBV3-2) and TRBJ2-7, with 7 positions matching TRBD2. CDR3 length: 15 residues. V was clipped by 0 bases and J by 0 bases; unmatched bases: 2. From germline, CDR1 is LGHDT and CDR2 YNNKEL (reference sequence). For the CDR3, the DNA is TGTGCCAGCAGCCAAGAGCGGGGGACCTCCTACGAGCAGTACTTC. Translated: CASSQERGTSYEQYF.

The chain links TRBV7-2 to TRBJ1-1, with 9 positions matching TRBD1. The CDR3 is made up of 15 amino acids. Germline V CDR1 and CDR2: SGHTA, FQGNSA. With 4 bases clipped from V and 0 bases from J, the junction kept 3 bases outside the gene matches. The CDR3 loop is CASSSGTGMNTEAFF. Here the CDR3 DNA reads TGTGCCAGCAGCTCAGGGACAGGGATGAACACTGAAGCTTTCTTT.

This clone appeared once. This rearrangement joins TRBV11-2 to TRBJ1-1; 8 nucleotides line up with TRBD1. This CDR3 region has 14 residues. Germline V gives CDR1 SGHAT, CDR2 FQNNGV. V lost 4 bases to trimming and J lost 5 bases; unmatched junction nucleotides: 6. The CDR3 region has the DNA TGTGCCAGCAGCTACGGACACAGGGGGACTGAAGCTTTCTTT. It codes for CASSYGHRGTEAFF.

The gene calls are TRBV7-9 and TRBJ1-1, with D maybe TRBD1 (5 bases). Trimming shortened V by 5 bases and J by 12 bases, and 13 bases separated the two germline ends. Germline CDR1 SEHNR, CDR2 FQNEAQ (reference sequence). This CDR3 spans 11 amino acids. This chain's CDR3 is CASSRGRGTFF. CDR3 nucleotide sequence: TGTGCCAGCAGCAGGGGCCGTGGGACTTTCTTT. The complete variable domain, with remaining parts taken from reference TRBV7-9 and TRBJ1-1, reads DTGVSQNPRHKITKRGQNVTFRCDPISEHNRLYWYRQTLGQGPEFLTYFQNEAQLEKSRLLSDRFSAERPKGSFSTLEIQRTEQGDSAMYLCASSRGRGTFFGQGTRLTVV.

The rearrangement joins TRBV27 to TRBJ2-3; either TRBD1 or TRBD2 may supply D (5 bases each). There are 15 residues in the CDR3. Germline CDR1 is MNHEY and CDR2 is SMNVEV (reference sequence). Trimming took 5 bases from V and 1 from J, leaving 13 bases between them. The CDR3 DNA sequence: TGTGCCAGCAGTCAGGGAGTATCAGGCACAGATACGCAGTATTTT. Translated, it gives CASSQGVSGTDTQYF.

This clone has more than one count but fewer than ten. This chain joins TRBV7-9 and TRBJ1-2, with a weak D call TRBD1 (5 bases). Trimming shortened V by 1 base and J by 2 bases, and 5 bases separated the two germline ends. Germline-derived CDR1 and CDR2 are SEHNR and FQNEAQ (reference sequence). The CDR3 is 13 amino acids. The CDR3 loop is CASSLEGNYGYTF. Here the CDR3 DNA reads TGTGCCAGCAGCTTAGAGGGGAACTATGGCTACACCTTC. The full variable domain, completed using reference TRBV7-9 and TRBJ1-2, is DTGVSQNPRHKITKRGQNVTFRCDPISEHNRLYWYRQTLGQGPEFLTYFQNEAQLEKSRLLSDRFSAERPKGSFSTLEIQRTEQGDSAMYLCASSLEGNYGYTFGSGTRLTVV.

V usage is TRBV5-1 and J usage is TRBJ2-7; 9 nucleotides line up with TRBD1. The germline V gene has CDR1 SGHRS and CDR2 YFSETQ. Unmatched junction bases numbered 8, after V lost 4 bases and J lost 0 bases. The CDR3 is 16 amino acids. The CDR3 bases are TGCGCCAGCAGCGCTTCGACAGGGGGAACCTCCTACGAGCAGTACTTC. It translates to CASSASTGGTSYEQYF.

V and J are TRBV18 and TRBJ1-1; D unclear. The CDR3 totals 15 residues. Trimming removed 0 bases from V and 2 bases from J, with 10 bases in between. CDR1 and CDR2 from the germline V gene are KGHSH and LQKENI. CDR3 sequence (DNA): TGTGCCAGCTCACCACCGAGGGATCGTAACACTGAAGCTTTCTTT. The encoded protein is CASSPPRDRNTEAFF.

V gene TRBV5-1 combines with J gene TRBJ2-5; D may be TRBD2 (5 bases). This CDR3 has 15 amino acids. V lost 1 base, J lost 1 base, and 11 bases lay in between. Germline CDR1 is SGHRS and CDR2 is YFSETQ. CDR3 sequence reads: CASSLTRGGQETQYF. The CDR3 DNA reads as TGCGCCAGCAGCTTGACCCGGGGTGGCCAAGAGACCCAGTACTTC.

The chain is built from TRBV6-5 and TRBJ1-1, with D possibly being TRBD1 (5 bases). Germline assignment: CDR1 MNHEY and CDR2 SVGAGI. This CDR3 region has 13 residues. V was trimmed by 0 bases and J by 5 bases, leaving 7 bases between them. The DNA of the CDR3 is TGTGCCAGCAGTTACTCGAGGGGTACTGAAGCTTTCTTT. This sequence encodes CASSYSRGTEAFF.

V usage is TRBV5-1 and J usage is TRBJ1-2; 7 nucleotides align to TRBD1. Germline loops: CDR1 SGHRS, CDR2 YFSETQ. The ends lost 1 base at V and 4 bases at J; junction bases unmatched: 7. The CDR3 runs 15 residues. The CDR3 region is CASSLWSGGGYGYTF. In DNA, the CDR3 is TGCGCCAGCAGCTTGTGGTCAGGGGGAGGCTATGGCTACACCTTC.